The clone carrying this T cell receptor beta chain was found many times. Using RNA transcripts as the source, TCR beta CDR3 regions were amplified. Using the HTBI primer set, a first-round RT-PCR was run on the TCR CDR3. TCRdb reprocessed the multiplex PCR reads with MiXCR, giving one entry per CDR3 protein. Among a few hundred thousand distinct CDR3 sequences listed, around 13% were seen once. Per germline, CDR1 SNHLY and CDR2 FYNNEI. This CDR3 has 15 amino acids. The V end was cut by 5 bases, the J end by 4 bases, with 17 bases between. This record belongs to a study of T cells in Graves' hyperthyroidism and ophthalmopathy.

The receptor was derived from a woman aged 40 to 49 with Graves' ophthalmopathy. Material: blood. This rearrangement joins TRBV2 to TRBJ1-1; a weak D match, TRBD1 (6 bases). CDR3 sequence reads: CASSLYEEGGTEAFF. DNA for the CDR3: TGTGCCAGCAGTTTATACGAGGAAGGGGGCACTGAAGCTTTCTTT.